This entry lists 16 T cell receptor beta chains sequenced from one sample in a study of TIL therapy for anti-PD-1-resistant metastatic lung cancer. The immunoSEQ assay was v3. TCRdb's table, derived via immunoSEQ multiplex PCR, lists solely in-frame clones and lacks some. The sample yields approximately 15,000 clones, roughly 83% seen once. The time point was: pre-treatment sample, taken before nivolumab and TIL therapy. The material sequenced was blood, taken at baseline. The receptors were gathered from a person between 30 and 79 years old with non-small cell lung cancer.

The chain uses TRBV7-3 and TRBJ2-3; D is unresolved. Trimming removed 4 bases at V and 0 bases at J, with 8 bases between. Germline V lookup: CDR1 SGHTA, CDR2 FQGTGA. This CDR3 is 14 amino acids long. The CDR3 sequence is CASSYIGSTDTQYF. As DNA, the CDR3 is TGTGCCAGCAGCTACATAGGGAGCACAGATACGCAGTATTTT.

This clone was counted only a few times. V is TRBV5-1 and J is TRBJ2-7, with D unclear. The CDR3 is 15 amino acids. V dropped 0 bases and J dropped 0 bases, with 10 bases sitting between them. Germline CDR1 reads SGHRS; CDR2 reads YFSETQ. DNA of the CDR3: TGCGCCAGCAGCTTGGGGTCGGCCAGCTCCTACGAGCAGTACTTC. Translating gives CASSLGSASSYEQYF. Using reference TRBV5-1 and TRBJ2-7 for the parts outside the CDR3, the full variable domain is KAGVTQTPRYLIKTRGQQVTLSCSPISGHRSVSWYQQTPGQGLQFLFEYFSETQRNKGNFPGRFSGRQFSNSRSEMNVSTLELGDSALYLCASSLGSASSYEQYFGPGTRLTVT.

This chain links TRBV14 with TRBJ2-3; D unresolved. The CDR3 length is 14 residues. Germline CDR1 and CDR2: SGHDN and FVKESK. The V end was cut by 0 bases, the J end by 4 bases, with 8 bases between. CDR3 DNA: TGTGCCAGCAGCCAAGATGGTTGGTCAGATACGCAGTATTTT. It translates to CASSQDGWSDTQYF.

The chain couples TRBV5-1 to TRBJ2-2; 8 bases agree with TRBD1. The CDR3 is 17 residues long. Looked up from germline, CDR1 is SGHRS and CDR2 is YFSETQ. With V trimmed by 1 base and J by 5 bases, 10 bases remained unmatched. The CDR3 bases are TGCGCCAGCAGCTTGTTTTCAGGGGGCGCTTTAACCGGGGAGCTGTTTTTT. Its translation is CASSLFSGGALTGELFF.

The V call is TRBV4-1, the J call TRBJ2-2, with D unclear. Trimming shortened V by 0 bases and J by 6 bases, and 11 bases separated the two germline ends. CDR1 MGHRA and CDR2 YSYEKL come from the germline V gene. The CDR3 is 15 residues long. The CDR3 nucleotides are TGCGCCAGCAGCCAAGAACCAGTCAGCGCCGGGGAGCTGTTTTTT. This gives the protein CASSQEPVSAGELFF.

The V gene is TRBV7-9, the J gene TRBJ1-1; D unclear. Germline V lookup: CDR1 SEHNR, CDR2 FQNEAQ (reference sequence). Trimming left V 5 bases short and J 10 bases short, with 14 bases between. This CDR3 spans 12 amino acids. The DNA of the CDR3 is TGTGCCAGCAGCCTGGGCGCACTCGGAGCTTTCTTT. It encodes CASSLGALGAFF.

This sequence joins TRBV21-1 and TRBJ2-5; TRBD2 reflects the table's D call only, with no check against the DNA. TRBV21-1 is shown as a pseudogene. CDR3 size: 15 residues. The DNA for the CDR3 is TGTGCCAGCACCCCTAGGGTCGGAGGGCAAGAGACCCAGTACTTC. This codes for CASTPRVGGQETQYF.

V usage is TRBV7-2 and J usage is TRBJ2-5; tentatively, D is TRBD1 or TRBD2 (5 bases each). This CDR3 comprises 15 residues. V was clipped by 1 base and J by 7 bases, with 16 bases between them. Looked up from germline, CDR1 is SGHTA and CDR2 is FQGNSA. The CDR3 region is CASSLDGRGLVTQYF. The CDR3 nucleotides read TGTGCCAGCAGCTTAGATGGTCGGGGCTTGGTGACCCAGTACTTC. Combining the CDR3 with reference TRBV7-2 and TRBJ2-5 gives the whole variable domain GAGVSQSPSNKVTEKGKDVELRCDPISGHTALYWYRQSLGQGLEFLIYFQGNSAPDKSGLPSDRFSAERTGGSVSTLTIQRTQQEDSAVYLCASSLDGRGLVTQYFGPGTRLLVL.

The chain employs TRBV11-3 and TRBJ2-2; a weak D match, TRBD2 (6 bases). CDR1 SGHNT and CDR2 YENEEA come from the germline V gene. The ends were cut back, 3 bases at V and 6 bases at J, with 14 bases in the middle. The CDR3 sequence is 15 residues long. The CDR3 region has the DNA TGTGCCAGCAGCTTCGGGGGATCTGGGGCCGGGGAGCTGTTTTTT. It translates to CASSFGGSGAGELFF.

The rearrangement uses TRBV5-5 and TRBJ2-7, with 9 bases matching TRBD1. CDR3 length equals 14 residues. Germline V CDR1 and CDR2: SGHKS, YYEKEE (reference sequence). The ends lost 4 bases at V and 3 bases at J; junction bases unmatched: 5. The CDR3 region has the DNA TGTGCCAGCAGCCTCCGGGACAGGGACTACGAGCAGTACTTC. It yields the protein CASSLRDRDYEQYF.

CDR3 sequence (DNA): TGTGCCAGCAGCTTAAATGCAGGGGAGCTGTTTTTT. Protein: CASSLNAGELFF. The chain joins TRBV7-9 to TRBJ2-2; D gene unclear. From germline, CDR1 is SEHNR and CDR2 FQNEAQ (reference sequence). V was cut by 2 bases and J by 8 bases, with 6 bases left in between. The CDR3 covers 12 residues.

V gene TRBV5-1 combines with J gene TRBJ2-4, with no clear D. This CDR3 region has 16 residues. V was shortened by 1 base and J by 0 bases, with 11 bases between the two germline ends. Germline loops: CDR1 SGHRS, CDR2 YFSETQ. The CDR3 DNA reads as TGCGCCAGCAGCTTGACTCCTAGTGGAGCCAAAAACATTCAGTACTTC. This encodes CASSLTPSGAKNIQYF.

This sequence joins TRBV7-2 and TRBJ2-2, with TRBD2 as a possible D gene (5 bases). Germline V gives CDR1 SGHTA, CDR2 FQGNSA. V was trimmed by 6 bases and J by 1 base, leaving 9 bases between them. The CDR3 spans 14 residues. Here the CDR3 reads CASSAGRNTGELFF. The CDR3 bases are TGTGCCAGCAGTGCGGGCCGGAACACCGGGGAGCTGTTTTTT.

The chain recombines TRBV29-1 with TRBJ2-6; 7 bases fit TRBD1. The CDR3 covers 14 residues. Germline V CDR1 and CDR2: SQVTM, ANQGSEA. Trimming at V came to 6 bases and at J to 2 bases, leaving 4 bases not matched to a gene. In DNA form, the CDR3 reads TGCAGCGTGTCCGACAGGGCTGGGGCCAACGTCCTGACTTTC. Encoded protein: CSVSDRAGANVLTF.

The rearrangement joins TRBV19 to TRBJ2-1, with D unclear. V was trimmed by 2 bases and J by 9 bases, leaving 5 bases between them. This CDR3 is 11 amino acids long. CDR1 LNHDA and CDR2 SQIVND come from the germline V gene (reference sequence). In DNA form, the CDR3 reads TGTGCCAGTAGTATAAGAGGTGAGCAGTTCTTC. This sequence encodes CASSIRGEQFF. Together with reference TRBV19 and TRBJ2-1, the CDR3 gives the full variable domain: DGGITQSPKYLFRKEGQNVTLSCEQNLNHDAMYWYRQDPGQGLRLIYYSQIVNDFQKGDIAEGYSVSREKKESFPLTVTSAQKNPTAFYLCASSIRGEQFFGPGTRLTVL.

V gene TRBV6-6 combines with J gene TRBJ1-6; D might be TRBD1 (5 bases). V was shortened by 10 bases and J by 2 bases, with 12 bases between the two germline ends. There are 14 residues in the CDR3. Germline V gives CDR1 MNHNY, CDR2 SVGAGI (reference sequence). The CDR3 nucleotides read TGTGCCACCCGGCGGACACCCTATAATTCACCCCTCCACTTT. Encoded protein: CATRRTPYNSPLHF.